This T cell receptor beta chain came from a study of identical twins. This clonotype was picked up many times. MiXCR was run by TCRdb on the 5' RACE reads, yielding one entry per CDR3 protein. The data contain hundreds of thousands of distinct CDR3 sequences, roughly 18% of them singletons. CDR3 size: 15 residues. Trimming shortened V by 6 bases and J by 0 bases, and 15 bases separated the two germline ends. Germline loops: CDR1 SQVTM, CDR2 ANQGSEA. This sample also belongs to another study, concerning T cells expressing NK-cell markers.

The sequencing input was PBMCs. The chain joins TRBV29-1 to TRBJ2-1; tentative D call: TRBD2 (6 bases). The TCR was taken from a woman aged 18-35 years in good health. CDR3 DNA sequence: TGCAGCGTCCTCGGGACTGCGAACTCCTACAATGAGCAGTTCTTC. This encodes CSVLGTANSYNEQFF.